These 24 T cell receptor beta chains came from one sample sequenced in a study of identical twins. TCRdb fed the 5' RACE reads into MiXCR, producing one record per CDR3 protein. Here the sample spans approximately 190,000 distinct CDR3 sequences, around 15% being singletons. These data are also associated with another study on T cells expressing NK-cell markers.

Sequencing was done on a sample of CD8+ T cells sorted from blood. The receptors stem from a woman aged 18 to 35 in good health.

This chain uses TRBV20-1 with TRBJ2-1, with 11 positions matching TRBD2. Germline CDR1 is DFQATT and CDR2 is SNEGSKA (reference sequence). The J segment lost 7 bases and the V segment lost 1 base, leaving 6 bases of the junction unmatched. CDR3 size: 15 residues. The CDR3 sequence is CSARAYSGRGNEQFF. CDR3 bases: TGCAGTGCTAGAGCGTATAGCGGGAGGGGAAATGAGCAGTTCTTC.

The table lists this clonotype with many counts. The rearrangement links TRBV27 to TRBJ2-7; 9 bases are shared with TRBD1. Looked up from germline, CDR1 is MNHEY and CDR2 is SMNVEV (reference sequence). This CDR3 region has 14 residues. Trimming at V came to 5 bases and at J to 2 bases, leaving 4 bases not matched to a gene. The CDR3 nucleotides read TGTGCCAGCAGTCCGGGACAGGGAACCTACGAGCAGTACTTC. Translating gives CASSPGQGTYEQYF.

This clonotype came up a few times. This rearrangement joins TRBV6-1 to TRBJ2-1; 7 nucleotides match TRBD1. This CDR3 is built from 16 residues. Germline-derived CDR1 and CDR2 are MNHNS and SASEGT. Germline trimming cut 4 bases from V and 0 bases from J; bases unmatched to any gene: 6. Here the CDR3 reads CASSGTGVSSYNEQFF. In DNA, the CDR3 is TGTGCCAGCAGTGGTACAGGGGTTAGCTCCTACAATGAGCAGTTCTTC.

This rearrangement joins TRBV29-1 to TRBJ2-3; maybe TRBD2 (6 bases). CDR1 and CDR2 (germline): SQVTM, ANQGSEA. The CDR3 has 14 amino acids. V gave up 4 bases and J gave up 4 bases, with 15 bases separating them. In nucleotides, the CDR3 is TGCAGCGTTGGACCGGGAAGGAGGGCAGATACGCAGTATTTT. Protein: CSVGPGRRADTQYF.

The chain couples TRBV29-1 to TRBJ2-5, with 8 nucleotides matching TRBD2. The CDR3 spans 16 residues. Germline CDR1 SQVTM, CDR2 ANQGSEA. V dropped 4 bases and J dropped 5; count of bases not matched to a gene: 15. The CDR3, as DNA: TGCAGCGTTGTGGAGGGTAGCGGGAATCCCGAGGAGACCCAGTACTTC. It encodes CSVVEGSGNPEETQYF. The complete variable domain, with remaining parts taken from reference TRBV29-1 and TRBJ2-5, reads SAVISQKPSRDICQRGTSLTIQCQVDSQVTMMFWYRQQPGQSLTLIATANQGSEATYESGFVIDKFPISRPNLTFSTLTVSNMSPEDSSIYLCSVVEGSGNPEETQYFGPGTRLLVL.

CDR3 loop: CASSVADGSYQPQHF. The CDR3 DNA is TGTGCCAGCAGCGTAGCGGACGGATCTTATCAGCCCCAGCATTTT. The rearrangement uses TRBV9 and TRBJ1-5; the D is unclear. Germline CDR1 SGDLS, CDR2 YYNGEE. The V end was cut by 0 bases, the J end by 5 bases, with 12 bases between. CDR3 length: 15 amino acids.

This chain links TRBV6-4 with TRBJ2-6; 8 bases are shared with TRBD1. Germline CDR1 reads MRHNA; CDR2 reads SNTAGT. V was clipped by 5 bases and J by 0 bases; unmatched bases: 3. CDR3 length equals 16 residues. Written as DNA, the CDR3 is TGTGCCAGCAGTCCTACAGGGGGCTCTGGGGCCAACGTCCTGACTTTC. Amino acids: CASSPTGGSGANVLTF.

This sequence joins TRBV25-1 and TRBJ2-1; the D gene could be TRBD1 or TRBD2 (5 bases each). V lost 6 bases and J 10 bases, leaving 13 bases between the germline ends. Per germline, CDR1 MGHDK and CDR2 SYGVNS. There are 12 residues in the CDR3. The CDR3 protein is CASSAGTPEQFF. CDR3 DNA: TGTGCCAGCAGCGCAGGGACCCCGGAGCAGTTCTTC.

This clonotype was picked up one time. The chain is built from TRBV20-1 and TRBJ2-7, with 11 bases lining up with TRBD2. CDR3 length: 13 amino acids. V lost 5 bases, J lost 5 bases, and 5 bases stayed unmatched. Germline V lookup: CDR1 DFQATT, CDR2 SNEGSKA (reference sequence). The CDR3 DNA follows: TGCAGTGCTGGAACTAGCGGGAGTGACGAGCAGTACTTC. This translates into CSAGTSGSDEQYF.

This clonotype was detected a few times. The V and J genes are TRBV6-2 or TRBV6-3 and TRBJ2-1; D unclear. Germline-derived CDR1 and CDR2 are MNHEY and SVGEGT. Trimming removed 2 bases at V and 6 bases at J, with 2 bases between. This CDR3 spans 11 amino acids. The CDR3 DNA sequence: TGTGCCAGCAGTTACCCCAATGAGCAGTTCTTC. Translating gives CASSYPNEQFF.

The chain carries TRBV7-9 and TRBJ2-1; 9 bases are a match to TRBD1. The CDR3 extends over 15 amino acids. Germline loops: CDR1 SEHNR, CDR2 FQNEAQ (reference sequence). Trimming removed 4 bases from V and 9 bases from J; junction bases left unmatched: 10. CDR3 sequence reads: CASSWGGGQGLEQFF. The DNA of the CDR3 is TGTGCCAGCAGCTGGGGGGGGGGACAGGGACTTGAGCAGTTCTTC.

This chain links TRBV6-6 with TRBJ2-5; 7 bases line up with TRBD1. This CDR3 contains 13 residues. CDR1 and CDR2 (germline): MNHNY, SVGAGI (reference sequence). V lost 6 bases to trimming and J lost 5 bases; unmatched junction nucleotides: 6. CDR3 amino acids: CASSLDRDETQYF. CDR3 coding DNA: TGTGCCAGCAGCCTAGACAGGGATGAGACCCAGTACTTC.

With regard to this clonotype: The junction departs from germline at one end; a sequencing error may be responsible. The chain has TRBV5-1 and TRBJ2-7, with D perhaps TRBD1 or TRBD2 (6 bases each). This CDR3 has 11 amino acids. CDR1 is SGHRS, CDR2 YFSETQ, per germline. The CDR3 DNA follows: TGCGCCAGCAGCGCGGAGGGACAAGTCCACTTC. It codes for CASSAEGQVHF. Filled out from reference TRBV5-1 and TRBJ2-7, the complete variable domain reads KAGVTQTPRYLIKTRGQQVTLSCSPISGHRSVSWYQQTPGQGLQFLFEYFSETQRNKGNFPGRFSGRQFSNSRSEMNVSTLELGDSALYLCASSAEGQVHFGPGTRLTVT.

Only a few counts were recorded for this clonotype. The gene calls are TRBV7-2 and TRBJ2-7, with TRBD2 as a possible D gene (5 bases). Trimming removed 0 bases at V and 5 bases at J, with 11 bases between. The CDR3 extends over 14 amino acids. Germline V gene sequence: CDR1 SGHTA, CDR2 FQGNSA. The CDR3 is CASSLASGPHEQYF. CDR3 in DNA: TGTGCCAGCAGCTTAGCGAGCGGACCCCACGAGCAGTACTTC.

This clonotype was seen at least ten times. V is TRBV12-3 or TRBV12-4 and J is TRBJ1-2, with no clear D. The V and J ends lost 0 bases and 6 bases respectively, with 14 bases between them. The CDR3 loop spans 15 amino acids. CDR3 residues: CASSLAVRGLHGYTF. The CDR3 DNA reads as TGTGCCAGCAGTTTAGCGGTTCGAGGATTACATGGCTACACCTTC.

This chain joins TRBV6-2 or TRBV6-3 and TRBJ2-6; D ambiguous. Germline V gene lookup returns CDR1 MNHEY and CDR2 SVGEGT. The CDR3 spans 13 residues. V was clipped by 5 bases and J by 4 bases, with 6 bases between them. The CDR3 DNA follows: TGTGCCAGCAGTCCGGTGGGGGCCAACGTCCTGACTTTC. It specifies CASSPVGANVLTF.

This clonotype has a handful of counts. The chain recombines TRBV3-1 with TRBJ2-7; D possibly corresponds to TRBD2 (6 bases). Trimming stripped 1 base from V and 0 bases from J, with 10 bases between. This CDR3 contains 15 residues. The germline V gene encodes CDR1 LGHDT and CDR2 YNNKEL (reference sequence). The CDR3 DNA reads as TGTGCCAGCAGCCAAGTTGTAGCGGTCTCCTACGAGCAGTACTTC. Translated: CASSQVVAVSYEQYF.

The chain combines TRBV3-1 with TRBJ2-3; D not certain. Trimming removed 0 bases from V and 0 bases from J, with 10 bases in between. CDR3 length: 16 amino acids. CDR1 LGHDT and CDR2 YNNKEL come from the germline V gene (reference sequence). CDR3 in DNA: TGTGCCAGCAGCCAAGATTTTGGGTTTAGCACAGATACGCAGTATTTT. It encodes CASSQDFGFSTDTQYF.

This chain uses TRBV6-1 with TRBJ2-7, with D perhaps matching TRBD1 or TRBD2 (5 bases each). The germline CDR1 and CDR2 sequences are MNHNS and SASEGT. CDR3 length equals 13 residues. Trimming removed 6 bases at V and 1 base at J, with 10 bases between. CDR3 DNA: TGTGCCAGCAGCTGGGGGATTTCCTACGAGCAGTACTTC. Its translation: CASSWGISYEQYF.

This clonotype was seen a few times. CDR3 bases: TGTGCCAGCAGCTCTAGCGGAAGCCAAGAGACCCAGTACTTC. This sequence encodes CASSSSGSQETQYF. This sequence joins TRBV13 and TRBJ2-5; 7 nucleotides agree with TRBD2. The CDR3 loop spans 14 amino acids. The V gene end was trimmed by 4 bases and the J gene end by 1 base; junction bases not matched to a gene: 3. Per germline, CDR1 PRHDT and CDR2 FYEKMQ (reference sequence).

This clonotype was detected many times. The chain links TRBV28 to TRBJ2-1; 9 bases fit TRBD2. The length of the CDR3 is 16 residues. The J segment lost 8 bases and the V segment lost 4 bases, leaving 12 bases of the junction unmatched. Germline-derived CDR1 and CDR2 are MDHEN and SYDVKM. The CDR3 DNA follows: TGTGCCAGCAGTTCACTGCGGGTAGCGGGAGACGATGAGCAGTTCTTC. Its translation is CASSSLRVAGDDEQFF. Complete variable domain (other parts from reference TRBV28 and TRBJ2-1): DVKVTQSSRYLVKRTGEKVFLECVQDMDHENMFWYRQDPGLGLRLIYFSYDVKMKEKGDIPEGYSVSREKKERFSLILESASTNQTSMYLCASSSLRVAGDDEQFFGPGTRLTVL.

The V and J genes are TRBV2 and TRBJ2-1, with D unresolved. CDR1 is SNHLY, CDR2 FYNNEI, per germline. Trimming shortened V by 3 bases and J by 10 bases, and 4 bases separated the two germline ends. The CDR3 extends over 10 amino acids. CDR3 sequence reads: CASSDGEQFF. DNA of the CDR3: TGTGCCAGCAGTGATGGAGAGCAGTTCTTC.

The CDR3 region has the DNA TGTGCCAGCAGAGATAGGATTACCAGGCGGACGAACACTGAAGCTTTCTTT. The encoded protein is CASRDRITRRTNTEAFF. The rearrangement links TRBV12-3 or TRBV12-4 to TRBJ1-1, with D unclear. The CDR3 is made up of 17 amino acids. V gave up 6 bases and J gave up 1 base, with 21 bases separating them.

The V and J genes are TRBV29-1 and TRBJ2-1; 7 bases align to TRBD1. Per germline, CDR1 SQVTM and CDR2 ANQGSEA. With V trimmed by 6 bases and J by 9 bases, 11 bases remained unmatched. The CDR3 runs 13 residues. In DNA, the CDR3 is TGCAGCGTGGAGGACAGGACAGTGGGTGAGCAGTTCTTC. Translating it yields CSVEDRTVGEQFF.